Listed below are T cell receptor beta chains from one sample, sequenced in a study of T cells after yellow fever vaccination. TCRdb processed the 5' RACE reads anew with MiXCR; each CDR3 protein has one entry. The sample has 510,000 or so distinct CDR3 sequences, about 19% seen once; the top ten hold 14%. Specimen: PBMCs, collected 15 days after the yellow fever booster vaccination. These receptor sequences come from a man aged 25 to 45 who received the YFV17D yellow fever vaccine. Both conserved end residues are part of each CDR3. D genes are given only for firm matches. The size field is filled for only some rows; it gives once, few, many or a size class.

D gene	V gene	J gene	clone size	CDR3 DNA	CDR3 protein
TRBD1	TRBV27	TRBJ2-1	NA	TGTGCCAGCAGTTTGTCGGGACAGGGGGCCAATGAGCAGTTCTTC	CASSLSGQGANEQFF
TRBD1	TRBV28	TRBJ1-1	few	TGTGCCAGCAGTGGAGGGACAGGGCGGACTGAAGCTTTCTTT	CASSGGTGRTEAFF
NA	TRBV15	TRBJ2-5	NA	TGTGCCACCAGCGCGGAGAAAGTCAGGGAGACCCAGTACTTC	CATSAEKVRETQYF
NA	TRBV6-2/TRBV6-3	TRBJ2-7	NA	TGTGCCAGCAGTTACCAGGGGTCTTCCTACGAGCAGTACTTC	CASSYQGSSYEQYF
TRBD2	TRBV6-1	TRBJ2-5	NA	TGTGCCAGTACTCTAGCGGGAGCTGAGACCCAGTACTTC	CASTLAGAETQYF
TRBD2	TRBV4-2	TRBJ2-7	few	TGTGCCAGCAGCCAAGCTAGCGGGATTAACTACGAGCAGTACTTC	CASSQASGINYEQYF
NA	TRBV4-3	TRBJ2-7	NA	TGCGCCAGCAGCCATTTCTACCCTGGCTACGAGCAGTACTTC	CASSHFYPGYEQYF
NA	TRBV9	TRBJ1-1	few	TGTGCCAGCAGCGTAGACCCCCGACCCGGGGGGAACACTGAAGCTTTCTTT	CASSVDPRPGGNTEAFF
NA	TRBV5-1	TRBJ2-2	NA	TGCGTCAGCAGCTCCGCCGGTAGCGGAGGGACCGGGGAGCTGTTTTTT	CVSSSAGSGGTGELFF
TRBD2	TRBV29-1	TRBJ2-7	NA	TGCAGCGTTGAAGTCAGCCCCCGGGGAGGGATGGAGCAGTACTTC	CSVEVSPRGGMEQYF
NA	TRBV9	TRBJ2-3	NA	TGTGCCAGCAGCGTAGGCCCCGGCAACACAGATACGCAGTATTTT	CASSVGPGNTDTQYF
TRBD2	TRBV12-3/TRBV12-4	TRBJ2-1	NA	TGTGCCAGCAGTTTAGAGCTAGCGGGGCCCGGCGAGCAGTTCTTC	CASSLELAGPGEQFF
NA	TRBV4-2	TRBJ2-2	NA	TGTGCCAGCAGCCAAGATAGTAAGGGGGTTCCCGGGGAGCTGTTTTTT	CASSQDSKGVPGELFF
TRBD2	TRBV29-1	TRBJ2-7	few	TGCAGCGCAACCCGAGCGGGAGGCCGATACGAGCAGTACTTC	CSATRAGGRYEQYF
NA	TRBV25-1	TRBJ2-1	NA	TGTGCCAGCAGATCAGTGTCGGACTCCTACAATGAGCAGTTCTTC	CASRSVSDSYNEQFF
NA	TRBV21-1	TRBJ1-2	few	TGTGCCAGTACCATTAAGGCTGGTAACTATGGCTACACCTTC	CASTIKAGNYGYTF
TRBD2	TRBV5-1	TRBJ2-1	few	TGCGCCAGCAGCTTAGTGGGACTAGCGGGAGGGATTAATGAGCAGTTCTTC	CASSLVGLAGGINEQFF
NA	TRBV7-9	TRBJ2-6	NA	TGTGCCAGCAGCTCGTCCCCAGGGTCTGGGGCCAACGTCCTGACTTTC	CASSSSPGSGANVLTF
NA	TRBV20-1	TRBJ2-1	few	TGCAGTGCTAGAGTAGGCTCCTACAATGAGCAGTTCTTC	CSARVGSYNEQFF
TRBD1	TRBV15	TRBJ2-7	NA	TGTGCCACCAGCAGAGAAGCCGGGACAGGGGGGTTTGAGCAGTACTTC	CATSREAGTGGFEQYF
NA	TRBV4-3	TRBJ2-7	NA	TGCGCCAGCAGCCAAGTCGGGGCTAATTCCTACGAGCAGTACTTC	CASSQVGANSYEQYF
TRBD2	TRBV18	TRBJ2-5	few	TGTGCCAGCTCACCACCGTCAGCGGGAGGGGGAGAGACCCAGTACTTC	CASSPPSAGGGETQYF
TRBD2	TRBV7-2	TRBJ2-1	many	TGTGCCAGCAGACTAGCGGGAGCTCCTTCTTACAATGAGCAGTTCTTC	CASRLAGAPSYNEQFF
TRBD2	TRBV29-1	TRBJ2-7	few	TGCAGCGCGGGGGGGGCTAGCGGGAGCTACGAGCAGTACTTC	CSAGGASGSYEQYF
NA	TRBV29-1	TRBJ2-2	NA	TGCAGCGTTGTTGGGCAGGCTAGGGCCGGGGAGCTGTTTTTT	CSVVGQARAGELFF
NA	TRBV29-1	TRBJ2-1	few	TGCAGCGTTCTTACCGAAATCCCCTACAATGAGCAGTTCTTC	CSVLTEIPYNEQFF
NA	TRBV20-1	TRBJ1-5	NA	TGCAGTGTTGGTAAGAGGAATCAGCCCCAGCATTTT	CSVGKRNQPQHF
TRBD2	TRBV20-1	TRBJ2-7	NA	TGCAGTGCTACCCCCGGGACTAGCGGAACCTACGAGCAGTACTTC	CSATPGTSGTYEQYF
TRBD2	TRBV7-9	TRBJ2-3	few	TGTGCCAGCAGCACCCCGACTCTCGGGAGGAGTACAGATACGCAGTATTTT	CASSTPTLGRSTDTQYF
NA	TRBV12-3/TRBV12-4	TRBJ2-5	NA	TGTGCCAGCAGTTTATCGGGGCAAGACACCCAGTACTTC	CASSLSGQDTQYF
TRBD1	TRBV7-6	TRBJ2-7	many	TGTGCCAGCAGCTTAGAAGACAGGGGCGACGAGCAGTACTTC	CASSLEDRGDEQYF
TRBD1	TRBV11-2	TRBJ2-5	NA	TGTGCCAGCAGCTTTACTACGACAGGGTCCCGGGAGACCCAGTACTTC	CASSFTTTGSRETQYF
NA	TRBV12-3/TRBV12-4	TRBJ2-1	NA	TGTGCCAGCAGTATGGGGACAGGGGGCCCGACTAGCGGGAGTACGGATGAGCAGTTCTTC	CASSMGTGGPTSGSTDEQFF
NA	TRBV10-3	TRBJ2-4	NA	TGTGCCATCAGTGAGTGGGGCCGAGAAAACATTCAGTACTTC	CAISEWGRENIQYF
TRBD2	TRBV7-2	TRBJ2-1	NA	TGTGCCAGCAGGGCAGGACTAGCGGGAGTCAGTGGTGAGCAGTTCTTC	CASRAGLAGVSGEQFF
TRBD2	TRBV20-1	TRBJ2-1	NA	TGCAGTGCTAGGGACGGGAGGGTAGGAAATGAGCAGTTCTTC	CSARDGRVGNEQFF
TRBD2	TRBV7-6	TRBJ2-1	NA	TGTGCCAGCAGCCAGACTCCGGGACTAGCGGCTGTACCCCCTACCTACAATGAGCAGTTCTTC	CASSQTPGLAAVPPTYNEQFF
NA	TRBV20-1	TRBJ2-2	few	TGCAGTGCTAGAAAACCGTACACCGGGGAGCTGTTTTTT	CSARKPYTGELFF
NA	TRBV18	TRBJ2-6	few	TGTGCCAGCTCCAAAGCCAGGTTTAACTCTGGGGCCAACGTCCTGACTTTC	CASSKARFNSGANVLTF
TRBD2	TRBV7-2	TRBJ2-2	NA	TGTGCCAGCAGCTTAATGGCGCGGGGGAGGACCGGGGAGCTGTTTTTT	CASSLMARGRTGELFF
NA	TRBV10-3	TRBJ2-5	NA	TGTGCCATCAGTGACACAGCGGGTTGGACCCAGTACTTC	CAISDTAGWTQYF